The TCR beta chain under discussion was sequenced for a study of cytomegalovirus exposure and HLA in healthy donors. At the level of the study: Unique TCRs from HLA-typed donors, 70 million to 85 million of them, were held in an early data release.

This CDR3 is 14 amino acids long. Germline V CDR1 and CDR2: SEHNR, FQNEAQ (reference sequence). Trimming removed 4 bases from V and 8 bases from J; junction bases left unmatched: 6. A remark on this clone: Its antigen remains unknown.

Overall study results and limits: A prior analysis recorded that most TCR beta V segments were productive about 87% or about 30% of the time. Sequencing likely generated an artifact that appeared as a cluster of highly shared sequence variants.

The PCR ran on 60 Vbeta and 13 Jbeta primers. Sequencing was performed with immunoSEQ multiplex PCR; in TCRdb, only in-frame clones are kept and a portion is missing. The repertoire holds some 130,000 clones, with around 85% as singletons. Specimen: PBMCs. This clonotype was sampled from a woman aged 45-60 years in good health and CMV-seropositive. V gene TRBV7-9 combines with J gene TRBJ2-4; 9 bases match TRBD1. The CDR3 DNA reads TGTGCCAGCAGCTCCGGGACAGGGATGGACATTCAGTACTTC. Its translation is CASSSGTGMDIQYF.